These 14 T cell receptor beta chains were all obtained from the same sample, sequenced in a study of vaccination and CD4 T cells after COVID-19. Treatment specified: roughly 10-day PBMC culture with coronavirus spike peptide pools or control peptides (ViraFEST assay). Antigens for these TCRs are unknown. The Oncomine TCR Beta short-read assay sequenced DNA from cultured CD4+ T cells. Each CDR3 protein is one row after TCRdb ran MiXCR on the PCR reads. Among approximately 14,000 distinct CDR3 sequences listed, around half were seen once. Sequencing was performed on CD4+ T cells from blood, cultured in vitro, taken before SARS-CoV-2 vaccination. These receptors were collected from a human donor who had recovered from COVID-19.

The V and J genes are TRBV30 and TRBJ2-6; tentatively, D is TRBD1 (6 bases). Between the trimmed V and J ends, which lost 0 bases and 2 bases, there was a span of 11 bases. Germline-derived CDR1 and CDR2 are GTSNPN and SVGIG (reference sequence). This CDR3 spans 16 amino acids. CDR3 DNA sequence: TGTGCCTGGAGTGTACCCAGGGGCGCTGGGGCCAACGTCCTGACTTTC. Translated: CAWSVPRGAGANVLTF.

The chain carries TRBV2 and TRBJ1-6; D remains ambiguous. The CDR3 sequence is 12 residues long. Trimming cost V 5 bases and J 11 bases, with 10 bases left between them. The V gene's germline CDR1 is SNHLY and CDR2 FYNNEI. CDR3 loop: CASSRHSTPLHF. The CDR3 nucleotides read TGTGCCAGCAGTCGACACTCCACACCCCTCCACTTT.

The chain is built from TRBV20-1 and TRBJ1-3; D is uncertain. CDR1 is DFQATT, CDR2 SNEGSKA, per germline (reference sequence). V lost 6 bases and J 4 bases, leaving 7 bases between the germline ends. The CDR3 is 11 amino acids. The CDR3 spells CSAQAGNTIYF. CDR3 coding DNA: TGCAGTGCCCAAGCCGGAAACACCATATATTTT.

This clonotype was seen a few times. V gene TRBV20-1 combines with J gene TRBJ1-2, with TRBD1 matching 7 bases. Unmatched junction bases numbered 7, after V lost 5 bases and J lost 4 bases. The germline CDR1 and CDR2 sequences are DFQATT and SNEGSKA (reference sequence). This CDR3 comprises 13 residues. The DNA for the CDR3 is TGCAGTGCTCGACACCGGGACAGCTATGGCTACACCTTC. It encodes CSARHRDSYGYTF.

Only one count was recorded for this clonotype. This rearrangement joins TRBV19 to TRBJ2-1; 13 bases line up with TRBD2. Germline assignment: CDR1 LNHDA and CDR2 SQIVND (reference sequence). V was clipped by 4 bases and J by 6 bases; unmatched bases: 3. The CDR3 runs 15 residues. The CDR3 spells CASSRTSGRVNEQFF. The CDR3 nucleotides are TGTGCCAGTAGTAGAACTAGCGGGAGGGTCAATGAGCAGTTCTTC.

In this sample, this clonotype turned up a few times. V is TRBV12-3 or TRBV12-4 and J is TRBJ1-2; 7 nucleotides align to TRBD1. V lost 4 bases to trimming and J lost 4 bases; unmatched junction nucleotides: 6. CDR3 size: 14 residues. Here the CDR3 reads CASSSRQGPYGYTF. The CDR3 DNA reads TGTGCCAGCAGTTCACGACAGGGCCCCTATGGCTACACCTTC.

V is TRBV28 and J is TRBJ1-5; D unresolved. The CDR3 is made up of 13 amino acids. Between the trimmed V and J ends, which lost 3 bases and 4 bases, there was a span of 7 bases. Germline V lookup: CDR1 MDHEN, CDR2 SYDVKM. In DNA, the CDR3 is TGTGCCAGCAGTTTTCAGAGGAATCAGCCCCAGCATTTT. Protein sequence: CASSFQRNQPQHF.

V and J are TRBV7-8 and TRBJ1-1, with D unclear. Germline V CDR1 and CDR2: SGHVS, FQNEAQ. Trimming cost V 4 bases and J 7 bases, with 7 bases left between them. The CDR3 sequence is 11 residues long. CDR3 DNA: TGTGCCAGCAGCTGGGGAGGTGAAGCTTTCTTT. Its translation is CASSWGGEAFF.

This clonotype was observed a few times. The J gene is TRBJ1-2, the V gene TRBV27; D call uncertain. In germline, CDR1 is MNHEY, CDR2 SMNVEV (reference sequence). The CDR3 is made up of 15 amino acids. The ends were cut back, 2 bases at V and 7 bases at J, with 17 bases in the middle. The CDR3 protein is CASSLGRPGNGGYTF. The DNA for the CDR3 is TGTGCCAGCAGTTTAGGCCGCCCGGGGAACGGTGGCTACACCTTC.

This clonotype is medium-sized in the sample. This sequence joins TRBV2 and TRBJ2-3, with no clear D. Germline loops: CDR1 SNHLY, CDR2 FYNNEI. V dropped 6 bases and J dropped 0 bases, with 7 bases sitting between them. CDR3 size: 13 residues. CDR3 sequence: CASRASSTDTQYF. CDR3 sequence (DNA): TGTGCCAGCAGAGCTTCTAGCACAGATACGCAGTATTTT.

J is TRBJ1-3 and V is TRBV28; D ambiguous. Germline V gene sequence: CDR1 MDHEN, CDR2 SYDVKM. V was pared by 4 bases and J by 3 bases, with 4 bases between. The CDR3 contains 12 residues. The CDR3 loop is CASSSHGNTIYF. DNA for the CDR3: TGTGCCAGCAGTTCCCATGGAAACACCATATATTTT.

The chain uses TRBV20-1 and TRBJ1-5; 10 bases are a match to TRBD1. The CDR3 is 15 residues long. Germline V gene sequence: CDR1 DFQATT, CDR2 SNEGSKA (reference sequence). V lost 5 bases and J lost 3; bases outside the gene matches: 7. CDR3 nucleotide sequence: TGCAGTGCTGGACAGGGGGGGGCGAACAATCAGCCCCAGCATTTT. This encodes CSAGQGGANNQPQHF.

The sample holds a few counts of this clonotype. This chain joins TRBV10-3 and TRBJ1-3, with D unclear. The germline V gene has CDR1 ENHRY and CDR2 SYGVKD. The V and J ends lost 0 bases and 3 bases respectively, with 9 bases between them. The CDR3 runs to 15 residues. The CDR3 is CAISESGGSGNTIYF. CDR3 nucleotides: TGTGCCATCAGTGAGTCAGGAGGGAGTGGAAACACCATATATTTT.

The chain joins TRBV6-1 to TRBJ2-7, with D hard to call. The CDR3 covers 12 residues. In germline, CDR1 is MNHNS, CDR2 SASEGT. CDR3 residues: CVSREPSYEQYF. DNA for the CDR3: TGTGTTTCACGTGAACCCTCCTACGAGCAGTACTTC.